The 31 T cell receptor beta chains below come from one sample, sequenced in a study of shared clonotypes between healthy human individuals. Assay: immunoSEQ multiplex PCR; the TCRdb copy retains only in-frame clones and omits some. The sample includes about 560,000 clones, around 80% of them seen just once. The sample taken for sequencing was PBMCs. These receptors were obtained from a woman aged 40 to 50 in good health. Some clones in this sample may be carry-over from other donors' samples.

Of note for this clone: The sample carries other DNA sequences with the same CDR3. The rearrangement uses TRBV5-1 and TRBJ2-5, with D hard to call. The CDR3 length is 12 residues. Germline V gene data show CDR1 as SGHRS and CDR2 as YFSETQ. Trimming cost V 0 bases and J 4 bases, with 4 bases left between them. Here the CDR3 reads CASSLAAETQYF. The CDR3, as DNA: TGCGCCAGCAGCTTGGCCGCAGAGACCCAGTACTTC.

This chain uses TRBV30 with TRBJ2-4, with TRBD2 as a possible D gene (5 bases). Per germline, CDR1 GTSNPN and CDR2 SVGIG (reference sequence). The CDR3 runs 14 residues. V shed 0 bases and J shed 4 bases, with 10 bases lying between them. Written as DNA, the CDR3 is TGTGCCTGGAGTGTCGGGATTAGTAAAAACATTCAGTACTTC. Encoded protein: CAWSVGISKNIQYF. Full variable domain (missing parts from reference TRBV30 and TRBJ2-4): SQTIHQWPATLVQPVGSPLSLECTVEGTSNPNLYWYRQAAGRGLQLLFYSVGIGQISSEVPQNLSASRPQDRQFILSSKKLLLSDSGFYLCAWSVGISKNIQYFGAGTRLSVL.

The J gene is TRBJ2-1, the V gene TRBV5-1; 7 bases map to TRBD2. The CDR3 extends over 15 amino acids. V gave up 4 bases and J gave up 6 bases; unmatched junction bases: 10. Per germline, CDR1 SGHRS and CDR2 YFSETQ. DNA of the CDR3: TGCGCCAGCAGCATAACTAGCGTTGGTGGCAATGAGCAGTTCTTC. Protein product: CASSITSVGGNEQFF.

The CDR3 loop is CSVKPGGHEQFF. In DNA form, the CDR3 reads TGCAGCGTCAAACCTGGTGGTCACGAGCAGTTCTTC. The V call is TRBV29-1, the J call TRBJ2-1; D remains unclear. The CDR3 contains 12 residues. The ends were cut back, 6 bases at V and 10 bases at J, with 16 bases in the middle. The germline gives CDR1 SQVTM, CDR2 ANQGSEA.

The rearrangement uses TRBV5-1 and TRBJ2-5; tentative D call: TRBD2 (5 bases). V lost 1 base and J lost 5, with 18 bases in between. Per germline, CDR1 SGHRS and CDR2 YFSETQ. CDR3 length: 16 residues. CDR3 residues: CASSLLPGSPGETQYF. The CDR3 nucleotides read TGCGCCAGCAGCTTGCTTCCGGGATCTCCGGGGGAGACCCAGTACTTC.

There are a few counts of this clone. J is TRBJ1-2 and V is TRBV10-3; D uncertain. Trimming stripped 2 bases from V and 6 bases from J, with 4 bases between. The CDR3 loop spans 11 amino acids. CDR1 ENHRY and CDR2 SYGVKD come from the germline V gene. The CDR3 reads CAISEGHGYTF. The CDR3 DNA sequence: TGTGCCATCAGTGAGGGACATGGCTACACCTTC.

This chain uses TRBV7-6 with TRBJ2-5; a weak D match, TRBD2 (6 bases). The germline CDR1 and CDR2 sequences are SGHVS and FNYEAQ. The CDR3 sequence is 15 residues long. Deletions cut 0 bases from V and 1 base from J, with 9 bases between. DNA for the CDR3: TGTGCCAGCAGCTTAGCGTTGGGGGGCCAAGAGACCCAGTACTTC. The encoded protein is CASSLALGGQETQYF.

The CDR3 nucleotides read TGTGCCAGCAATCTTACCCGAGGGCGACGCGAAAGGGGCACTGAAGCTTTCTTT. Its translation: CASNLTRGRRERGTEAFF. The chain has TRBV6-4 and TRBJ1-1; D might be TRBD1 (5 bases). Trimming shortened V by 7 bases and J by 4 bases, and 28 bases separated the two germline ends. Germline loops: CDR1 MRHNA, CDR2 SNTAGT. This CDR3 spans 18 amino acids.

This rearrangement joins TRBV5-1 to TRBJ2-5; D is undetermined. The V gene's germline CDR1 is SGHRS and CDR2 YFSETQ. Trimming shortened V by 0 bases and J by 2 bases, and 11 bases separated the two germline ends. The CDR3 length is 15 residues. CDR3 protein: CASSLVPQEQETQYF. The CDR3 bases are TGCGCCAGCAGCTTGGTCCCGCAGGAGCAAGAGACCCAGTACTTC.

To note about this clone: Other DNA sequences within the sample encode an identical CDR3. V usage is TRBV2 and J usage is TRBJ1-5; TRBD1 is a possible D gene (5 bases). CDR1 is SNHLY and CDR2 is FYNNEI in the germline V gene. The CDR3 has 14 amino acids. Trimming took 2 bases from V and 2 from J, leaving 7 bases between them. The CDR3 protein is CASSELGGNQPQHF. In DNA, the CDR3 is TGTGCCAGCAGTGAACTAGGGGGCAATCAGCCCCAGCATTTT.

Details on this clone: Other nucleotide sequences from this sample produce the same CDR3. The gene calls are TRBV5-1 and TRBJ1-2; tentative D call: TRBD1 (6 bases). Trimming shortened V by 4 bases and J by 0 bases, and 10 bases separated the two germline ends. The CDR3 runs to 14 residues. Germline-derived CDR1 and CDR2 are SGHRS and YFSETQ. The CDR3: CASSPEGANYGYTF. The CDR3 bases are TGCGCCAGCAGCCCCGAGGGGGCTAACTATGGCTACACCTTC.

CDR3 sequence: CATSGRSNSPLHF. The DNA for the CDR3 is TGTGCCACCAGCGGACGTTCCAATTCACCCCTCCACTTT. V gene TRBV15 combines with J gene TRBJ1-6; D is ambiguous. Trimming shortened V by 5 bases and J by 7 bases, and 9 bases separated the two germline ends. CDR1 is LNHNV, CDR2 YYDKDF, per germline (reference sequence). CDR3 length equals 13 residues.

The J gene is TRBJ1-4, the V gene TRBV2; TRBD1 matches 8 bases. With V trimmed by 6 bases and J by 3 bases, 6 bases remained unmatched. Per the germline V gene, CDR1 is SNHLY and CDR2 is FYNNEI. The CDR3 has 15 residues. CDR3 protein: CASRDRARPNEKLFF. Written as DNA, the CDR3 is TGTGCCAGCAGGGACAGGGCTCGGCCTAATGAAAAACTGTTTTTT.

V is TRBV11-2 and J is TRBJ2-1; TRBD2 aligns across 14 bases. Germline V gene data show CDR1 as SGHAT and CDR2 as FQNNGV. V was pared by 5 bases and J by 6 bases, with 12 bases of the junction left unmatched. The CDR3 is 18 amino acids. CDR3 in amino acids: CASSPLRLAGGPANEQFF. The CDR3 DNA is TGTGCCAGCAGCCCCCTTAGACTAGCGGGAGGGCCTGCCAATGAGCAGTTCTTC.

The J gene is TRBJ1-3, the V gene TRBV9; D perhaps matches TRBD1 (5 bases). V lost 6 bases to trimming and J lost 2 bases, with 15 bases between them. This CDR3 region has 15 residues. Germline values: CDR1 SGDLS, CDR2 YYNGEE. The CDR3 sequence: CASNRGGGPGNTIYF. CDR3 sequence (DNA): TGTGCCAGCAACAGAGGTGGGGGACCTGGAAACACCATATATTTT.

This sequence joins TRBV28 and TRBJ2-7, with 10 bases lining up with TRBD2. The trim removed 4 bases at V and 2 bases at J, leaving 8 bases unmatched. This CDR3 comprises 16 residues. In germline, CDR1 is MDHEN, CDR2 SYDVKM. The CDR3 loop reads CASSSPSGRFTYEQYF. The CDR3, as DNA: TGTGCCAGCAGTTCCCCTAGCGGGAGATTCACCTACGAGCAGTACTTC.

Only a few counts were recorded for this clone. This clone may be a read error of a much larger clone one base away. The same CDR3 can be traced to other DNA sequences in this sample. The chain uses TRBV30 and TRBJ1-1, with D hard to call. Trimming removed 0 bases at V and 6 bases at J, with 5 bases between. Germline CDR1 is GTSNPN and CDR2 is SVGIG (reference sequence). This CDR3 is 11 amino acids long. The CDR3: CAWSVSPEAFF. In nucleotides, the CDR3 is TGTGCCTGGAGTGTGAGCCCTGAAGCTTTCTTT.

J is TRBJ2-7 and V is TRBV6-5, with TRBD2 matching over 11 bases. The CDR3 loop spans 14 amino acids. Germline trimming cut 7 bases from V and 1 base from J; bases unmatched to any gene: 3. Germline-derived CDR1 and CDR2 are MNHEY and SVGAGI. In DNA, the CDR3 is TGTGCCAGCACCCCTAGCGGGGGGTCCTACGAGCAGTACTTC. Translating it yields CASTPSGGSYEQYF.

The CDR3 protein is CASSRTGGSGQPQHF. CDR3 in DNA: TGTGCCAGTAGTAGGACAGGGGGCTCGGGGCAGCCCCAGCATTTT. The rearrangement uses TRBV19 and TRBJ1-5; TRBD1 agrees at 11 bases. The length of the CDR3 is 15 residues. The junction had 6 bases not matched to a gene; V was cut back by 4 bases and J by 7 bases. Germline CDR1 reads LNHDA; CDR2 reads SQIVND (reference sequence).

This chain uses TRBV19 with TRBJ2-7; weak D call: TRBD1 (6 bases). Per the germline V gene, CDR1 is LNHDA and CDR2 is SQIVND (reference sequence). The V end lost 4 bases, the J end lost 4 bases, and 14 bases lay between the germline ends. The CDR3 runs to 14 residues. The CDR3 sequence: CASSRGLRGYEQYF. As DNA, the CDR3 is TGTGCCAGTAGTAGGGGCCTTAGGGGGTACGAGCAGTACTTC.

As DNA, the CDR3 is TGTGCCAGCAGTTCTGAGCGGGAGGCTTTAGCCGGGGAGCTGTTTTTT. This gives the protein CASSSEREALAGELFF. This chain links TRBV28 with TRBJ2-2; 9 bases match TRBD2. The junction had 9 bases not matched to a gene; V was cut back by 4 bases and J by 6 bases. CDR3 length: 16 amino acids. The V gene's germline CDR1 is MDHEN and CDR2 SYDVKM.

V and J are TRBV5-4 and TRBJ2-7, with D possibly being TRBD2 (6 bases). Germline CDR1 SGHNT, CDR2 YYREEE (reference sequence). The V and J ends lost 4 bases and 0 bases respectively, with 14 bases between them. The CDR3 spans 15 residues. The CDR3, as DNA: TGTGCCAGCAGCCGTGCGGGACGGAGCTCCTACGAGCAGTACTTC. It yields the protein CASSRAGRSSYEQYF.

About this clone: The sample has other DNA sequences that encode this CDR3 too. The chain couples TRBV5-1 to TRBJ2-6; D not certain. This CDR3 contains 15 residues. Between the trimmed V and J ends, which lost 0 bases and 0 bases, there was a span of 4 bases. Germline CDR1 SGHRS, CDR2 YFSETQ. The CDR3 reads CASSLGSSGANVLTF. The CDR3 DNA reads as TGCGCCAGCAGCTTGGGGAGCTCTGGGGCCAACGTCCTGACTTTC.

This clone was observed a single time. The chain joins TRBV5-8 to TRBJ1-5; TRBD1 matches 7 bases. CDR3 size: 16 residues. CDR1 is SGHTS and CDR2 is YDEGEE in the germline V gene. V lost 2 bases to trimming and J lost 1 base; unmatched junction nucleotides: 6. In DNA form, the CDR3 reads TGTGCCAGCAGCTTACGCGGGGGACAGAGCAATCAGCCCCAGCATTTT. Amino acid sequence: CASSLRGGQSNQPQHF.

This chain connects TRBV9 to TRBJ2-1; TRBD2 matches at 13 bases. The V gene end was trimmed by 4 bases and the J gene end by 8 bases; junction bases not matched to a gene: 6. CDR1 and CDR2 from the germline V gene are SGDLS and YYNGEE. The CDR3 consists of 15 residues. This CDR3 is CASSHGLAGVDEQFF. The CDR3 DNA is TGTGCCAGCAGCCACGGACTAGCGGGAGTGGATGAGCAGTTCTTC.

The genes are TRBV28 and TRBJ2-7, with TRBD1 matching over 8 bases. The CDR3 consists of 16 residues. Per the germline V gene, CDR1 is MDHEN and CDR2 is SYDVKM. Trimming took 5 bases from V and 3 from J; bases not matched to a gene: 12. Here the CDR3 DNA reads TGTGCCAGCAGTGCCCCCCATCGGACAGGGAACTACGAGCAGTACTTC. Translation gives CASSAPHRTGNYEQYF.

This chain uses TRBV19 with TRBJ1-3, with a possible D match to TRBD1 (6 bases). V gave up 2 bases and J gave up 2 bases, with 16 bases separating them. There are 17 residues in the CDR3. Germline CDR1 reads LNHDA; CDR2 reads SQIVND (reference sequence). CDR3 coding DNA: TGTGCCAGTAGTATAAGCTCCAGGGGACTGGCTGGAAACACCATATATTTT. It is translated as CASSISSRGLAGNTIYF.

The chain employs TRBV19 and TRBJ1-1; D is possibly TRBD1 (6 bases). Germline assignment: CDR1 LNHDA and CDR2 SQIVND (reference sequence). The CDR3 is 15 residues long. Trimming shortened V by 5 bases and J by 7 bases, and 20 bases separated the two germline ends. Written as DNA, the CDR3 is TGTGCCAGTAGTCCCCGAAGGGGGACAATCGGTGAAGCTTTCTTT. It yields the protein CASSPRRGTIGEAFF. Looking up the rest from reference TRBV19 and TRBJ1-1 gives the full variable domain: DGGITQSPKYLFRKEGQNVTLSCEQNLNHDAMYWYRQDPGQGLRLIYYSQIVNDFQKGDIAEGYSVSREKKESFPLTVTSAQKNPTAFYLCASSPRRGTIGEAFFGQGTRLTVV.

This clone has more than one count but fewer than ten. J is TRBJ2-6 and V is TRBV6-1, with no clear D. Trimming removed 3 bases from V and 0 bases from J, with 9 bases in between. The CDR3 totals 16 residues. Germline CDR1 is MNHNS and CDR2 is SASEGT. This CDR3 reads CASSDSGTSGANVLTF. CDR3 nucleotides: TGTGCCAGCAGTGATTCAGGCACCTCTGGGGCCAACGTCCTGACTTTC.

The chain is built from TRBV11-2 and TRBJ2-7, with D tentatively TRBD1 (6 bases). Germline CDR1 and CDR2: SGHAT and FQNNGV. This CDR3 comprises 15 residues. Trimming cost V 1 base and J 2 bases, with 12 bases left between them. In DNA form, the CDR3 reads TGTGCCAGCAGCTTAGGGTCCAGGGGCCCCTACGAGCAGTACTTC. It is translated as CASSLGSRGPYEQYF.

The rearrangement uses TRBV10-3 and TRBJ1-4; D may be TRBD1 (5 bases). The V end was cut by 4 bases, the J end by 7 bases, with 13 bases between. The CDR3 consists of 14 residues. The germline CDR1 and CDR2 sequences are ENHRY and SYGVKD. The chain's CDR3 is CAISAGGSGEKLFF. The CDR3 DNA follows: TGTGCCATCAGTGCTGGGGGGAGCGGTGAAAAACTGTTTTTT.